This T cell receptor (beta chain) was found in a study of shared clonotypes between healthy human individuals. As for this clone: Its antigen is unknown.

Study conclusions and caveats: Clonotypes shared by all four sorted-subset donors had higher generation probabilities than non-shared clonotypes.

Sequencing was performed with immunoSEQ multiplex PCR; in TCRdb, only in-frame clones are kept and a portion is missing. The table shows 2 million to 2.5 million clones, with about 93% occurring only once. The CDR3 runs to 13 residues. Trimming shortened V by 2 bases and J by 7 bases, and 9 bases separated the two germline ends. Per the germline V gene, CDR1 is MNHEY and CDR2 is SVGAGI. As defined, naive CD8 cells were CD45RO-negative and positively selected for CCR7, with terminally differentiated effector memory CD45RA+ cells excluded. The V call is TRBV6-5, the J call TRBJ1-5; D gene ambiguous. The sample consisted of naive CD8+ T cells from PBMCs. The receptor was isolated from a man younger than 30 in good health. Some clones in this sample may be carry-over from other donors' samples. The CDR3 sequence is CASSYKVKQPQHF. CDR3 nucleotides: TGTGCCAGCAGTTACAAGGTCAAACAGCCCCAGCATTTT.